The 27 T cell receptor beta chains below come from one sample, sequenced in a study of pediatric ulcerative colitis (dated by TCRdb to between 2017 and 2020). One to two pinch biopsies were taken from the rectum for research during colonoscopy. Library preparation used the immunoSEQ multiplex PCR assay. Entries here come from immuneACCESS through TCRdb and include only in-frame sequences with V and J called. Some clones fail to appear in such tables; in the studies checked, an unresolved V gene covers under half of the shortfall, and the cause of the remainder is unknown. The sample profile shows approximately 40,000 clones; around 75% of them were found once. The biggest ten clones account for 8.6% of the sample. Sequenced input: gut tissue. The receptors come from a boy younger than 18 with severe ulcerative colitis.

This clone was detected a few times. V is TRBV6-6 and J is TRBJ2-7, with TRBD1 matching 9 bases. V shed 5 bases, J shed 2 bases, and the junction held 10 bases outside the gene matches. Germline V gene data show CDR1 as MNHNY and CDR2 as SVGAGI (reference sequence). This CDR3 has 16 residues. CDR3 DNA: TGTGCCAGCAGTAGTCATACCGGGACAGGGACCTACGAGCAGTACTTC. Translated: CASSSHTGTGTYEQYF.

The chain combines TRBV7-9 with TRBJ1-5; D is unresolved. This CDR3 contains 17 residues. Deletions cut 0 bases from V and 1 base from J, with 13 bases between. Looked up from germline, CDR1 is SEHNR and CDR2 is FQNEAQ (reference sequence). The CDR3 DNA sequence: TGTGCCAGCAGCTTAGCGCTAACGGTGGGGAGCAATCAGCCCCAGCATTTT. Residues: CASSLALTVGSNQPQHF.

The chain employs TRBV28 and TRBJ2-1; D is perhaps TRBD1 (6 bases). CDR1 is MDHEN and CDR2 is SYDVKM in the germline V gene. The CDR3 length is 14 residues. The V gene lost 3 bases and the J gene lost 9 bases, with 15 bases spanning the gap. The CDR3 sequence: CASSFNPRGSEQFF. The CDR3 DNA sequence: TGTGCCAGCAGTTTTAATCCTAGGGGGAGTGAGCAGTTCTTC.

The chain couples TRBV20-1 to TRBJ2-1; D call uncertain. The CDR3 length is 11 residues. CDR1 and CDR2 from the germline V gene are DFQATT and SNEGSKA (reference sequence). V lost 6 bases to trimming and J lost 10 bases, with 13 bases between them. The CDR3 bases are TGCAGTGCAATCAGACCTTCGGAGCAGTTCTTC. It codes for CSAIRPSEQFF.

This clone appeared a few times. This chain connects TRBV29-1 to TRBJ1-3; 8 bases line up with TRBD1. Losses at the gene ends were 0 bases for V and 0 bases for J; bases not matched to a gene: 13. The germline CDR1 and CDR2 sequences are SQVTM and ANQGSEA. CDR3 length: 19 amino acids. The CDR3 coding sequence is TGCAGCGTTGAAGATGGGGTCGGGACAGGAGATTTCTCTGGAAACACCATATATTTT. Its translation: CSVEDGVGTGDFSGNTIYF.

In this sample, this clone turned up a few times. The chain uses TRBV19 and TRBJ1-1; D is ambiguous. CDR1 is LNHDA and CDR2 is SQIVND in the germline V gene (reference sequence). The length of the CDR3 is 17 residues. Trimming took 0 bases from V and 1 from J, leaving 15 bases between them. CDR3: CASSIDSRRTPNTEAFF. In DNA, the CDR3 is TGTGCCAGTAGTATAGATTCGAGGAGAACCCCGAACACTGAAGCTTTCTTT.

This rearrangement joins TRBV4-1 to TRBJ2-5, with 9 nucleotides matching TRBD2. This CDR3 is built from 16 residues. Trimming cost V 0 bases and J 4 bases; bases outside gene matches: 6. CDR1 and CDR2 (germline): MGHRA, YSYEKL. The DNA for the CDR3 is TGCGCCAGCAGCCAAGACGGGGCGGGGGGGCGAGAGACCCAGTACTTC. Translating it yields CASSQDGAGGRETQYF.

This sequence joins TRBV10-2 and TRBJ2-2; D is possibly TRBD1 or TRBD2 (6 bases each). Looked up from germline, CDR1 is WSHSY and CDR2 is SAAADI. The CDR3 has 20 residues. The germline V and J ends were trimmed by 2 bases and 2 bases, with 24 bases remaining between them. As DNA, the CDR3 is TGCGCCAGCAGTGAGGGAGGGCTGGACAGCAGTACAAAAAACACCGGGGAGCTGTTTTTT. Its translation: CASSEGGLDSSTKNTGELFF.

The chain is built from TRBV5-1 and TRBJ1-3, with D perhaps matching TRBD1 (6 bases). Trimming removed 0 bases from V and 0 bases from J, with 13 bases in between. Germline V gene lookup returns CDR1 SGHRS and CDR2 YFSETQ. CDR3 length: 17 residues. The CDR3 DNA reads as TGCGCCAGCAGCTTGGTAACAGGGAGAGCCTCTGGAAACACCATATATTTT. Translating it yields CASSLVTGRASGNTIYF. The full variable domain, completed using reference TRBV5-1 and TRBJ1-3, is KAGVTQTPRYLIKTRGQQVTLSCSPISGHRSVSWYQQTPGQGLQFLFEYFSETQRNKGNFPGRFSGRQFSNSRSEMNVSTLELGDSALYLCASSLVTGRASGNTIYFGEGSWLTVV.

This clone was seen a handful of times. The chain has TRBV28 and TRBJ1-2; 10 nucleotides match TRBD1. The CDR3 sequence is 12 residues long. The junction had 7 bases not matched to a gene; V was cut back by 7 bases and J by 11 bases. CDR1 and CDR2 from the germline V gene are MDHEN and SYDVKM. As DNA, the CDR3 is TGTGCCAGCACCCGGACAGGGGGATTTTACACCTTC. Residues: CASTRTGGFYTF.

V usage is TRBV6-5 and J usage is TRBJ2-2; 8 nucleotides align to TRBD2. V was pared by 2 bases and J by 2 bases, with 1 base of the junction left unmatched. CDR1 is MNHEY and CDR2 is SVGAGI in the germline V gene. The length of the CDR3 is 15 residues. The CDR3, as DNA: TGTGCCAGCAGTTACCGGGGGGGCAACACCGGGGAGCTGTTTTTT. It specifies CASSYRGGNTGELFF.

The chain carries TRBV18 and TRBJ2-5; D uncertain. The CDR3 totals 11 residues. Germline loops: CDR1 KGHSH, CDR2 LQKENI. V dropped 2 bases and J dropped 6 bases, with 4 bases sitting between them. The chain's CDR3 is CASSPEQTQYF. The CDR3 bases are TGTGCCAGCTCACCAGAGCAGACCCAGTACTTC.

The chain uses TRBV27 and TRBJ1-5; D call uncertain. Trimming took off 6 bases at V and 0 bases at J, with 12 bases between the two ends. Germline V CDR1 and CDR2: MNHEY, SMNVEV (reference sequence). The CDR3 runs 15 residues. The DNA for the CDR3 is TGTGCCAGCAGCCACGGAACGAATAGCAATCAGCCCCAGCATTTT. Amino acid sequence: CASSHGTNSNQPQHF.

The genes are TRBV18 and TRBJ1-1, with TRBD1 matching over 9 bases. The V and J ends lost 3 bases and 9 bases, in that order; junction bases with no gene match: 5. The CDR3 covers 13 residues. The germline CDR1 and CDR2 sequences are KGHSH and LQKENI. The CDR3 here is CASSPWTGAKAFF. The CDR3 DNA is TGTGCCAGCTCACCCTGGACAGGGGCGAAAGCTTTCTTT.

CDR3 in DNA: TGCGCCAGCAGCCAGACAGGGCGGACTGAAGCTTTCTTT. Its translation is CASSQTGRTEAFF. The V and J genes are TRBV4-1 and TRBJ1-1, with TRBD1 matching 7 bases. The germline V gene encodes CDR1 MGHRA and CDR2 YSYEKL. There are 13 residues in the CDR3. After removal of 3 bases from V and 5 bases from J, the junction contained 3 bases not matched to a gene.

The rearrangement uses TRBV6-1 and TRBJ2-1; 8 bases map to TRBD1. The junction had 15 bases not matched to a gene; V was cut back by 10 bases and J by 7 bases. Germline CDR1 MNHNS, CDR2 SASEGT. There are 15 residues in the CDR3. CDR3 sequence: CATLFRQGAWNEQFF. For the CDR3, the DNA is TGTGCCACTCTTTTCCGGCAGGGGGCCTGGAATGAGCAGTTCTTC.

The J gene is TRBJ2-3, the V gene TRBV2; 7 positions agree with TRBD1. V lost 5 bases to trimming and J lost 2 bases; unmatched junction nucleotides: 7. This CDR3 has 15 residues. CDR1 is SNHLY and CDR2 is FYNNEI in the germline V gene. This CDR3 reads CASSPGTADTDTQYF. CDR3 nucleotide sequence: TGTGCCAGCAGTCCCGGGACAGCGGACACAGATACGCAGTATTTT.

A word on this clone: This likely comes from a read error, as the CDR3 has no conserved phenylalanine or tryptophan at its end. As DNA, the CDR3 is TGCGCCAGCAGCACAGGACAGGGAGGGAATTCACCCCTCCACCTT. As protein: CASSTGQGGNSPLHL. This chain links TRBV5-1 with TRBJ1-6; 8 nucleotides agree with TRBD1. Germline CDR1 and CDR2: SGHRS and YFSETQ. V was clipped by 4 bases and J by 7 bases; unmatched bases: 7. CDR3 length: 15 residues.

This chain connects TRBV6-5 to TRBJ2-7; 7 bases line up with TRBD1. The CDR3 extends over 15 amino acids. V dropped 2 bases and J dropped 2; count of bases not matched to a gene: 6. Germline-derived CDR1 and CDR2 are MNHEY and SVGAGI. This CDR3 is CASSYNTQGPYEQYF. CDR3 in DNA: TGTGCCAGCAGTTACAACACACAGGGGCCCTACGAGCAGTACTTC.

This chain connects TRBV29-1 to TRBJ2-5; TRBD1 might be the D (6 bases). This CDR3 contains 13 residues. Germline CDR1 is SQVTM and CDR2 is ANQGSEA. V was shortened by 6 bases and J by 1 base, with 12 bases between the two germline ends. CDR3: CSVPDRIQETQYF. The CDR3 region has the DNA TGCAGCGTCCCAGACAGGATCCAAGAGACCCAGTACTTC.

The chain's CDR3 is CASSDYEAKNIQYF. The CDR3 DNA sequence: TGCGCCAGCAGTGACTACGAGGCCAAAAACATTCAGTACTTC. The V call is TRBV5-1, the J call TRBJ2-4; D is perhaps TRBD2 (5 bases). Per germline, CDR1 SGHRS and CDR2 YFSETQ. Trimming shortened V by 5 bases and J by 1 base, and 10 bases separated the two germline ends. The CDR3 runs 14 residues.

The V call is TRBV9, the J call TRBJ1-2; TRBD1 matches 12 bases. V lost 3 bases and J lost 8; bases outside the gene matches: 20. The CDR3 contains 19 residues. Germline lookup yields CDR1 SGDLS and CDR2 YYNGEE. CDR3 sequence reads: CASSASSTSTGQGAKGYTF. The CDR3, as DNA: TGTGCCAGCAGCGCCAGTTCGACTTCCACGGGACAGGGGGCGAAAGGCTACACCTTC.

The rearrangement links TRBV5-4 to TRBJ1-2; 11 bases align to TRBD1. Trimming removed 5 bases from V and 8 bases from J; junction bases left unmatched: 5. Germline V CDR1 and CDR2: SGHNT, YYREEE (reference sequence). This CDR3 is built from 13 residues. For the CDR3, the DNA is TGTGCCAGCAGTCAGGACAGGGGGCAAGGCTACACCTTC. Its translation is CASSQDRGQGYTF.

The gene calls are TRBV2 and TRBJ1-4; D gene ambiguous. This CDR3 has 13 amino acids. CDR1 is SNHLY and CDR2 is FYNNEI in the germline V gene. With 9 bases removed from V and 7 bases from J, the gap between germline ends came to 15 bases. CDR3 loop: CASVFLPGEKLFF. As DNA, the CDR3 is TGTGCCAGTGTGTTCCTCCCGGGTGAAAAACTGTTTTTT. Variable domain in full (rest from reference TRBV2 and TRBJ1-4): EPEVTQTPSHQVTQMGQEVILRCVPISNHLYFYWYRQILGQKVEFLVSFYNNEISEKSEIFDDQFSVERPDGSNFTLKIRSTKLEDSAMYFCASVFLPGEKLFFGSGTQLSVL.

The chain recombines TRBV7-8 with TRBJ1-2, with a tentative D call TRBD1 (6 bases). The CDR3 loop spans 20 amino acids. Germline assignment: CDR1 SGHVS and CDR2 FQNEAQ. The ends were cut back, 5 bases at V and 0 bases at J, with 28 bases in the middle. Here the CDR3 reads CASSPHPAGTRTTTNYGYTF. As DNA, the CDR3 is TGTGCCAGCAGCCCCCACCCGGCCGGGACACGAACAACAACTAACTATGGCTACACCTTC.

This chain connects TRBV11-1 to TRBJ2-3, with TRBD2 matching over 10 bases. The junction had 5 bases not matched to a gene; V was cut back by 1 base and J by 4 bases. This CDR3 comprises 16 residues. The V gene's germline CDR1 is SGHAT and CDR2 FQDESV (reference sequence). In nucleotides, the CDR3 is TGTGCCAGCAGCTTAGGTAGCGGGGGGTATGCAGATACGCAGTATTTT. This translates into CASSLGSGGYADTQYF.

The J gene is TRBJ1-2, the V gene TRBV7-2; D not resolved. This CDR3 region has 14 residues. Germline V gene data show CDR1 as SGHTA and CDR2 as FQGNSA. V was clipped by 2 bases and J by 4 bases, with 11 bases between them. The CDR3 sequence is CASSLSLKAYGYTF. The CDR3, as DNA: TGTGCCAGCAGCTTATCACTCAAGGCCTATGGCTACACCTTC.